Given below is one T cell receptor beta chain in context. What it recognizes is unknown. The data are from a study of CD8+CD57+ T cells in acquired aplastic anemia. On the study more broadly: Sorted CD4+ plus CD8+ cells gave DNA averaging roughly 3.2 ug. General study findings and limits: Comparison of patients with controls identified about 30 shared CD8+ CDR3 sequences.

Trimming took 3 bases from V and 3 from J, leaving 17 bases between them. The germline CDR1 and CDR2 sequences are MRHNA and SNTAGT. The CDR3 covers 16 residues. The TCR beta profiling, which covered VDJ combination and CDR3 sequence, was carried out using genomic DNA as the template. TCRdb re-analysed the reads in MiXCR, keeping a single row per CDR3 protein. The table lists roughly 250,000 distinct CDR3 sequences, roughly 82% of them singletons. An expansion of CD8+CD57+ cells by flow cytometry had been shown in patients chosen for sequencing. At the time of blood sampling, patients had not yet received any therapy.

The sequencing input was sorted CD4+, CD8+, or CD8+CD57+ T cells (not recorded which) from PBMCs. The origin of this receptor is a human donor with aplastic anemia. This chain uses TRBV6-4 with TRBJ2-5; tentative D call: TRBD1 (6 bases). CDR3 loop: CASSDRDTGPKETQYF. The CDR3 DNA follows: TGTGCCAGCAGTGATAGGGACACCGGGCCTAAAGAGACCCAGTACTTC.